Listed below are T cell receptor beta chains from one sample, sequenced in a study of cytomegalovirus exposure and HLA in healthy donors. Using immunoSEQ multiplex PCR, the repertoire was profiled, and TCRdb retains in-frame clones only, with some absent. The sample records 150,000 to 200,000 clones, roughly 87% being singletons. The sample comprised PBMCs. Every receptor here comes from a man aged 45-60 years in good health and CMV-seropositive. The CDR3 runs from the conserved cysteine through the conserved F or W. A D gene is named only where the DNA matches it firmly. Size is omitted from some rows. Given values are once, few, many or a class for expanded clones.

V gene: TRBV6-4
J gene: TRBJ1-2
clone size: .
D gene: .
CDR3 DNA: TGTGCCAGGGGCAGTCTCGGAAACTATGGCTACACCTTC
CDR3 protein: CARGSLGNYGYTF

V gene: TRBV7-2
J gene: TRBJ1-1
clone size: .
D gene: .
CDR3 DNA: TGTGCCAGCAGCTTATCGGCGGGGAACACTGAAGCTTTCTTT
CDR3 protein: CASSLSAGNTEAFF

V gene: TRBV11-1
J gene: TRBJ1-2
clone size: .
D gene: TRBD1
CDR3 DNA: TGTGCCAGCAGCTTAGGACAGGGGCCAGGCTATGGCTACACCTTC
CDR3 protein: CASSLGQGPGYGYTF

V gene: TRBV29-1
J gene: TRBJ1-2
clone size: .
D gene: .
CDR3 DNA: TGCAGCGTTGAAGCCAGGAGGGAGTCGGGCTATGGCTACACCTTC
CDR3 protein: CSVEARRESGYGYTF

V gene: TRBV4-2
J gene: TRBJ2-7
clone size: .
D gene: TRBD2
CDR3 DNA: TGTGCCAGCAGCCAAGATCTACTTCGGACTAGCGGGAGGGAGGACGAGCAGTACTTC
CDR3 protein: CASSQDLLRTSGREDEQYF

V gene: TRBV5-4
J gene: TRBJ1-2
clone size: .
D gene: .
CDR3 DNA: TGTGCCAGCAGCTCGACAGCTAACTATGGCTACACCTTC
CDR3 protein: CASSSTANYGYTF

V gene: TRBV5-1
J gene: TRBJ2-7
clone size: .
D gene: TRBD1
CDR3 DNA: TGCGCCAGCCGATTCTCAGACAGGGACGAGCAGTACTTC
CDR3 protein: CASRFSDRDEQYF

V gene: TRBV15
J gene: TRBJ2-2
clone size: .
D gene: TRBD1
CDR3 DNA: TGTGCCACCAGCAGAGATGGGACAGGGTGGTGGACCGGGGAGCTGTTTTTT
CDR3 protein: CATSRDGTGWWTGELFF

V gene: TRBV5-1
J gene: TRBJ2-7
clone size: .
D gene: .
CDR3 DNA: TGCGCCAGCAGCTACGCGTACGAGCAGTACTTC
CDR3 protein: CASSYAYEQYF

V gene: TRBV5-4
J gene: TRBJ2-6
clone size: .
D gene: .
CDR3 DNA: TGTGCCAGCAGCTTAGACATATCTGGGGCCAACGTCCTGACTTTC
CDR3 protein: CASSLDISGANVLTF

V gene: TRBV6-6
J gene: TRBJ2-1
clone size: few
D gene: TRBD2
CDR3 DNA: TGTGCCAGCAGTTATACACTAGCGGACGGGAATGAGCAGTTCTTC
CDR3 protein: CASSYTLADGNEQFF

V gene: TRBV6-6
J gene: TRBJ1-5
clone size: .
D gene: .
CDR3 DNA: TGTGCCAGCAGTCCTAGTAATCAGCCCCAGCATTTT
CDR3 protein: CASSPSNQPQHF

V gene: TRBV4-2
J gene: TRBJ2-7
clone size: .
D gene: .
CDR3 DNA: TGTGCCAGCAGCCAAGGGGCGGGTGGCTCCTACGAGCAGTACTTC
CDR3 protein: CASSQGAGGSYEQYF

V gene: TRBV6-1
J gene: TRBJ1-2
clone size: .
D gene: .
CDR3 DNA: TGTGCCAGCAGCCTAGGGGTAAACTATGGCTACACCTTC
CDR3 protein: CASSLGVNYGYTF

V gene: TRBV6-5
J gene: TRBJ1-3
clone size: .
D gene: TRBD1
CDR3 DNA: TGTGCCAGCAGTCGACAGGGCGACTCTGGAAACACCATATATTTT
CDR3 protein: CASSRQGDSGNTIYF

V gene: TRBV6-5
J gene: TRBJ2-1
clone size: once
D gene: .
CDR3 DNA: TGTGCCAGCAGTTACCTTAACCTCACCCGGGAGTTCTTC
CDR3 protein: CASSYLNLTREFF

V gene: TRBV28
J gene: TRBJ1-5
clone size: once
D gene: .
CDR3 DNA: TGTGCCAGCAGCAACGGACAGAGCTATCAGCCCCAGCATTTT
CDR3 protein: CASSNGQSYQPQHF

V gene: TRBV30
J gene: TRBJ2-1
clone size: .
D gene: .
CDR3 DNA: TGTGCCTGGAGTCCCGGGGCTAGCGTCCACAATGAGCAGTTCTTC
CDR3 protein: CAWSPGASVHNEQFF

V gene: TRBV6-1
J gene: TRBJ1-2
clone size: .
D gene: TRBD1
CDR3 DNA: TGTGCCAGCAGTGAAGTTGCAGGGGGCCGCAACGGCTACACCTTC
CDR3 protein: CASSEVAGGRNGYTF

V gene: TRBV5-1
J gene: TRBJ2-7
clone size: .
D gene: TRBD2
CDR3 DNA: TGCGCCAGCAGCTTGGCGGGGACTAACTCCTACGAGCAGTACTTC
CDR3 protein: CASSLAGTNSYEQYF

V gene: TRBV4-1
J gene: TRBJ2-2
clone size: .
D gene: TRBD1
CDR3 DNA: TGCGCCAGCAGCCGGGGGACAGGGGATCTCACCGGGGAGCTGTTTTTT
CDR3 protein: CASSRGTGDLTGELFF

V gene: TRBV28
J gene: TRBJ1-4
clone size: once
D gene: TRBD1
CDR3 DNA: TGTGCCAGCAGTTTGCCGGGACAGGGAAACGAAAAACTGTTTTTT
CDR3 protein: CASSLPGQGNEKLFF

V gene: TRBV7-3
J gene: TRBJ2-2
clone size: .
D gene: .
CDR3 DNA: TGTGCCAGCAGTCTAATTGCCACCGGGGAGCTGTTTTTT
CDR3 protein: CASSLIATGELFF

V gene: TRBV11-3
J gene: TRBJ2-7
clone size: few
D gene: .
CDR3 DNA: TGTGCCAGCAGCTTAAGTCCTACGGCGGTAGAGCAGTACTTC
CDR3 protein: CASSLSPTAVEQYF

V gene: TRBV15
J gene: TRBJ2-7
clone size: .
D gene: .
CDR3 DNA: TGTGCCACCAGCAGAGATCCCGACTCTTCGTACGAGCAGTACTTC
CDR3 protein: CATSRDPDSSYEQYF

V gene: TRBV11-2
J gene: TRBJ1-2
clone size: .
D gene: .
CDR3 DNA: TGTGCCAGCAGCTTTTATAGGGCCACGGTCGCCAGGAGGGGCTACACCTTC
CDR3 protein: CASSFYRATVARRGYTF

V gene: TRBV6-5
J gene: TRBJ1-5
clone size: .
D gene: .
CDR3 DNA: TGTGCCAGCAGGAGGAGCGATGGGCCCCAGCATTTT
CDR3 protein: CASRRSDGPQHF

V gene: TRBV28
J gene: TRBJ1-4
clone size: few
D gene: .
CDR3 DNA: TGTGCCAGCAGTACAGGGTTTAATGAAAAACTGTTTTTT
CDR3 protein: CASSTGFNEKLFF

V gene: TRBV28
J gene: TRBJ2-7
clone size: .
D gene: TRBD1
CDR3 DNA: TGTGCCAGCAGGGGGACAGCGCCTTCCTACGAGCAGTACTTC
CDR3 protein: CASRGTAPSYEQYF

V gene: TRBV7-9
J gene: TRBJ2-2
clone size: .
D gene: .
CDR3 DNA: TGTGCCATCCAGGGAAACACCGGGGAGCTGTTTTTT
CDR3 protein: CAIQGNTGELFF

V gene: TRBV7-3
J gene: TRBJ1-1
clone size: .
D gene: .
CDR3 DNA: TGTGCCAGCAGCTCCGGGGGGGAAGCTTTCTTT
CDR3 protein: CASSSGGEAFF

V gene: TRBV10-3
J gene: TRBJ2-1
clone size: .
D gene: TRBD2
CDR3 DNA: TGTGCCATTGCACTAGCGGGAGGATCCAATGAGCAGTTCTTC
CDR3 protein: CAIALAGGSNEQFF

V gene: TRBV13
J gene: TRBJ1-6
clone size: .
D gene: .
CDR3 DNA: TGTGCCAGCAGCCCAAGCCTGAGCTCCTATAATTCACCCCTCCACTTT
CDR3 protein: CASSPSLSSYNSPLHF

V gene: TRBV7-8
J gene: TRBJ2-2
clone size: .
D gene: .
CDR3 DNA: TGTGCCAGCAACCCTCAGGGGTTTATCGGGGAGCTGTTTTTT
CDR3 protein: CASNPQGFIGELFF

V gene: TRBV2
J gene: TRBJ2-5
clone size: .
D gene: .
CDR3 DNA: TGTGCCAGCAGTGTCGGGGGGCGGGAGGAGACCCAGTACTTC
CDR3 protein: CASSVGGREETQYF

V gene: TRBV11-2
J gene: TRBJ2-3
clone size: .
D gene: TRBD2
CDR3 DNA: TGTGCCAGCAGCTCCTTGGGCGGGAGTGGAGCAGATACGCAGTATTTT
CDR3 protein: CASSSLGGSGADTQYF

V gene: TRBV7-2
J gene: TRBJ2-1
clone size: once
D gene: .
CDR3 DNA: TGTGCCAGCAGCTTAAAAAAATTGAGTGGGGCGCAGTTCTTC
CDR3 protein: CASSLKKLSGAQFF

V gene: TRBV5-1
J gene: TRBJ1-1
clone size: few
D gene: .
CDR3 DNA: TGCGCCAGCAGCTTCTCAGAGAACACTGAAGCTTTCTTT
CDR3 protein: CASSFSENTEAFF

V gene: TRBV7-3
J gene: TRBJ2-1
clone size: .
D gene: TRBD2
CDR3 DNA: TGTGCCAGCAGCCAAACGGGGGCGGGGGGACGGAATGAGCAGTTCTTC
CDR3 protein: CASSQTGAGGRNEQFF